This T cell receptor beta chain was identified in a study of cytomegalovirus exposure and HLA in healthy donors (dated by TCRdb to the late 2010s). Some background on the complete study: According to a later analysis, one platform produced both the roughly 120 validation repertoires and the approximately 600 repertoires of the first cohort. In addition to the first cohort of around 670 subjects, a separate validation cohort of 120 different subjects was used. The study was designed to test whether signatures of past pathogen exposure could be identified by cataloging public T cell receptors. High-throughput TCR immunosequencing, statistical association of individual TCRs with disease status, and machine learning were combined to predict cytomegalovirus infection status.

Reading from cysteine to phenylalanine, the CDR3 counts 9 amino acids. Just the 27-base CDR3 DNA is kept, in frame starting at base 1. The CDR1 and CDR2 encoded by the germline V gene (reference sequence) are LNHDA and SQIVND. V and J lose 11 bases and 4 bases, and a span of 6 bases separates them. The research as a whole found: According to the authors, the approach could potentially be generalized to other disease states and immunological phenotypes. Of the cluster scores, roughly 95% were above 0 in a later analysis, which found that TCRs clustered in the first cohort also tended to co-occur in the 120 validation repertoires. Across donors, most TCR sequences were observed very rarely, whereas some public TCRs were present in many individuals. Three of the identified cytomegalovirus-associated TCR beta chains were confirmed in vitro to be specific for cytomegalovirus antigens. The validation cohort had no HLA typing available for a later analysis, so co-occurrence within that cohort was assessed over all 120 repertoires. A total of fewer than 200 TCR beta chains were listed by the study as associated with cytomegalovirus. In both the original and validation cohorts, the classifier was reported to diagnose cytomegalovirus status with high specificity and sensitivity.

A few counts support this clone. Its cognate antigen has yet to be identified. The input lacks base qualities; no much larger clone sits a single base away. Library creation used the immunoSEQ multiplex PCR assay. The paper's processing steps were these. To diagnose cytomegalovirus status from the catalog of TCR beta chain sequences, a statistical classification framework was built. Entries here come from immuneACCESS through TCRdb and include only in-frame sequences with V and J called. Some clones fail to appear in such tables; in the studies checked, an unresolved V gene covers under half of the shortfall, and the cause of the remainder is unknown. V and J calls and clone size are those listed in that table; D and trimming were worked out from the DNA. Recorded for this sample are 150,000 to 200,000 clones; around 88% of them occurred a single time. The ten largest account for about 1.6% of the sample.

Donors formed part of the validation cohort, which comprised over a hundred subjects and was distinct from the first cohort of over 500 subjects. The sequencing input was PBMCs. This sequence originates from a woman between 18 and 29 years old in good health and CMV-seronegative. The rearrangement combines TRBV19 with TRBJ2-7; the D gene is possibly TRBD1, with 5 bases matching. The CDR3 corresponds to CAGHYEQYF. The sequence in DNA is TGTGCCGGACATTACGAGCAGTACTTC.